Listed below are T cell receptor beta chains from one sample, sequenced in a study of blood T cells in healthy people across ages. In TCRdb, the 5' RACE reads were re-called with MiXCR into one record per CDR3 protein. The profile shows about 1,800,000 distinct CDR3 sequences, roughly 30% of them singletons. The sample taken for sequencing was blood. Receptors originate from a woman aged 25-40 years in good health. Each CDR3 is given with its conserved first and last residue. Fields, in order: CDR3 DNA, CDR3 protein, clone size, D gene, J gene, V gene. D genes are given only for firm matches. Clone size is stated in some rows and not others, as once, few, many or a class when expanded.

cdr3_nt: TGCAGTGCTGGCGGGACGGGCTCGGGCGAGCAGTACTTC
cdr3_aa: CSAGGTGSGEQYF
clone_size: -
d_call: -
j_call: TRBJ2-7
v_call: TRBV20-1

cdr3_nt: TGCGCCAGCACTGCCGACAGGGATGTTGGCTACACCTTC
cdr3_aa: CASTADRDVGYTF
clone_size: many
d_call: TRBD1
j_call: TRBJ1-2
v_call: TRBV10-2

cdr3_nt: TGTGCCAGCACCCTGACTAGCGGGGCGGACAATGAGCAGTTCTTC
cdr3_aa: CASTLTSGADNEQFF
clone_size: -
d_call: TRBD2
j_call: TRBJ2-1
v_call: TRBV6-5

cdr3_nt: TGTGCTAGTGGTTCCCTCCCGGGAGAAGAGACCCGGTACTTC
cdr3_aa: CASGSLPGEETRYF
clone_size: -
d_call: -
j_call: TRBJ2-5
v_call: TRBV12-5

cdr3_nt: TGCGCCAGCAGTGAGTCGGGACTCGATGGGTCCGAGCAGTACTTC
cdr3_aa: CASSESGLDGSEQYF
clone_size: few
d_call: -
j_call: TRBJ2-7
v_call: TRBV10-1

cdr3_nt: TGCGCCAGCAGGGCGGGACAGGTCACAGATACGCTGTATTTT
cdr3_aa: CASRAGQVTDTLYF
clone_size: few
d_call: TRBD1
j_call: TRBJ2-3
v_call: TRBV5-1

cdr3_nt: TGTGCCAGCAGCCAAGCCAAGGAAGAGACCCAGTACTTC
cdr3_aa: CASSQAKEETQYF
clone_size: few
d_call: -
j_call: TRBJ2-5
v_call: TRBV14

cdr3_nt: TGTGCCAGCAGCGCCGGGACAGGGAATGAAAAACTGTTTTTT
cdr3_aa: CASSAGTGNEKLFF
clone_size: many
d_call: TRBD1
j_call: TRBJ1-4
v_call: TRBV2

cdr3_nt: TGTGCCAGCTCTTTCGGGACTAGCGGGAGACCCTACGAGCAGTACTTC
cdr3_aa: CASSFGTSGRPYEQYF
clone_size: -
d_call: TRBD2
j_call: TRBJ2-7
v_call: TRBV18

cdr3_nt: TGTGCCAGCAGTTTTAACCTGGGGACTGAAGCTTTCTTT
cdr3_aa: CASSFNLGTEAFF
clone_size: -
d_call: -
j_call: TRBJ1-1
v_call: TRBV6-6

cdr3_nt: TGCAGTGCTAGAGTAGGGGACTCGAGCAATCAGCCCCAGCATTTT
cdr3_aa: CSARVGDSSNQPQHF
clone_size: -
d_call: -
j_call: TRBJ1-5
v_call: TRBV20-1

cdr3_nt: TGTGCCAGCAGCTTCCCGGGTTCTGGGGCCAACGTCCTGACTTTC
cdr3_aa: CASSFPGSGANVLTF
clone_size: many
d_call: -
j_call: TRBJ2-6
v_call: TRBV7-6

cdr3_nt: TGTGCCAGCAGTTACTCCGGGCCCAACGTCCTGACTTTC
cdr3_aa: CASSYSGPNVLTF
clone_size: -
d_call: -
j_call: TRBJ2-6
v_call: TRBV6-2/TRBV6-3

cdr3_nt: TGTGCCAGCAGCTCCCAGGGGGCACTTGGGGATGGCTACACCTTC
cdr3_aa: CASSSQGALGDGYTF
clone_size: few
d_call: TRBD1
j_call: TRBJ1-2
v_call: TRBV7-2

cdr3_nt: TGCGCCAGCAGCCAAGAGAAGGGGGGCTCCTACAATGAGCAGTTCTTC
cdr3_aa: CASSQEKGGSYNEQFF
clone_size: -
d_call: -
j_call: TRBJ2-1
v_call: TRBV4-3

cdr3_nt: TGTGCCAGCAGTTTAGCTGTAGACTGGGGGCCCTACAATGAGCAGTTCTTC
cdr3_aa: CASSLAVDWGPYNEQFF
clone_size: many
d_call: -
j_call: TRBJ2-1
v_call: TRBV12-3/TRBV12-4

cdr3_nt: TGCGCCAGCAGCCCTCACAGGAGTTGGGGCACCGGGGAGCTGTTTTTT
cdr3_aa: CASSPHRSWGTGELFF
clone_size: -
d_call: -
j_call: TRBJ2-2
v_call: TRBV5-1

cdr3_nt: TGCAGTGCTAGAGATCCCAGGGGCAATTCACCCCTCCACTTT
cdr3_aa: CSARDPRGNSPLHF
clone_size: few
d_call: -
j_call: TRBJ1-6
v_call: TRBV20-1

cdr3_nt: TGTGCCAGCAGCGTTCGGCCCAGGGAGACTGAAGCTTTCTTT
cdr3_aa: CASSVRPRETEAFF
clone_size: few
d_call: -
j_call: TRBJ1-1
v_call: TRBV9

cdr3_nt: TGCAGCGTTAAGTGGGGCGTCAGCACAGATACGCAGTATTTT
cdr3_aa: CSVKWGVSTDTQYF
clone_size: -
d_call: -
j_call: TRBJ2-3
v_call: TRBV29-1

cdr3_nt: TGCAGCGTTGGGAACTCTGGAAACACCATATATTTT
cdr3_aa: CSVGNSGNTIYF
clone_size: -
d_call: -
j_call: TRBJ1-3
v_call: TRBV29-1

cdr3_nt: TGTGCCAGCAGCCCGGACGGGGGGGTTAACCAGCCCCAGCATTTT
cdr3_aa: CASSPDGGVNQPQHF
clone_size: -
d_call: -
j_call: TRBJ1-5
v_call: TRBV25-1

cdr3_nt: TGTGCCACCAGCAGAGATCGGGCTGCCGCGAACACCGGGGAGCTGTTTTTT
cdr3_aa: CATSRDRAAANTGELFF
clone_size: few
d_call: -
j_call: TRBJ2-2
v_call: TRBV15

cdr3_nt: TGTGCCAGCAGTGGAGGGACGCACGGAGAGACCCAGTACTTC
cdr3_aa: CASSGGTHGETQYF
clone_size: many
d_call: -
j_call: TRBJ2-5
v_call: TRBV6-1

cdr3_nt: TGTGCCAGCAGCCAAGTGACTAGCAGCTACGAGCAGTACTTC
cdr3_aa: CASSQVTSSYEQYF
clone_size: many
d_call: TRBD2
j_call: TRBJ2-7
v_call: TRBV4-2

cdr3_nt: TGTGCCAGCAGCTTGGATGGCGGGGCGGGAGCAGATACGCAGTATTTT
cdr3_aa: CASSLDGGAGADTQYF
clone_size: few
d_call: TRBD2
j_call: TRBJ2-3
v_call: TRBV11-2

cdr3_nt: TGTGCCAGCAGCACCGGGACTAGCGGGAGGGTAGGAGAGACCCAGTACTTC
cdr3_aa: CASSTGTSGRVGETQYF
clone_size: -
d_call: TRBD2
j_call: TRBJ2-5
v_call: TRBV11-2

cdr3_nt: TGTGCCAGCAGCCCCGCCCTGGCCAACGTCCTGACTTTC
cdr3_aa: CASSPALANVLTF
clone_size: -
d_call: -
j_call: TRBJ2-6
v_call: TRBV9

cdr3_nt: TGTGCCAGCAGATCCGACAGGAGCTCCTACAATGAGCAGTTCTTC
cdr3_aa: CASRSDRSSYNEQFF
clone_size: many
d_call: -
j_call: TRBJ2-1
v_call: TRBV7-2

cdr3_nt: TGTGCCAGCAGCCTCGGGGTAACGGGACAGGTGATCACAGATACGCAGTATTTT
cdr3_aa: CASSLGVTGQVITDTQYF
clone_size: -
d_call: TRBD1
j_call: TRBJ2-3
v_call: TRBV12-3/TRBV12-4

cdr3_nt: TGTGCCAGCAGTTACTCGCGGGGGGACCCCCAGCATTTT
cdr3_aa: CASSYSRGDPQHF
clone_size: few
d_call: -
j_call: TRBJ1-5
v_call: TRBV6-5

cdr3_nt: TGTGCCAGCAGCTCCCAGAGGGCGTCTGAAGAGACCCAGTACTTC
cdr3_aa: CASSSQRASEETQYF
clone_size: few
d_call: -
j_call: TRBJ2-5
v_call: TRBV3-1

cdr3_nt: TGTGCCACCAGCAGTAGGGCCCAAAGAGGGGATACGCAGTATTTT
cdr3_aa: CATSSRAQRGDTQYF
clone_size: few
d_call: -
j_call: TRBJ2-3
v_call: TRBV15

cdr3_nt: TGCGCCAGCAGCCTCCAACCAGCTTCGTGGGAGACCCAGTACTTC
cdr3_aa: CASSLQPASWETQYF
clone_size: many
d_call: -
j_call: TRBJ2-5
v_call: TRBV4-1

cdr3_nt: TGTGCCAGCAGTTCTGCGGGAGGAGGCCACGAGCAGTACTTC
cdr3_aa: CASSSAGGGHEQYF
clone_size: -
d_call: TRBD2
j_call: TRBJ2-7
v_call: TRBV6-2/TRBV6-3

cdr3_nt: TGTGCCAGCAGTTTCAACGACAGGGGGACTGAAGCTTTCTTT
cdr3_aa: CASSFNDRGTEAFF
clone_size: -
d_call: TRBD1
j_call: TRBJ1-1
v_call: TRBV6-2/TRBV6-3